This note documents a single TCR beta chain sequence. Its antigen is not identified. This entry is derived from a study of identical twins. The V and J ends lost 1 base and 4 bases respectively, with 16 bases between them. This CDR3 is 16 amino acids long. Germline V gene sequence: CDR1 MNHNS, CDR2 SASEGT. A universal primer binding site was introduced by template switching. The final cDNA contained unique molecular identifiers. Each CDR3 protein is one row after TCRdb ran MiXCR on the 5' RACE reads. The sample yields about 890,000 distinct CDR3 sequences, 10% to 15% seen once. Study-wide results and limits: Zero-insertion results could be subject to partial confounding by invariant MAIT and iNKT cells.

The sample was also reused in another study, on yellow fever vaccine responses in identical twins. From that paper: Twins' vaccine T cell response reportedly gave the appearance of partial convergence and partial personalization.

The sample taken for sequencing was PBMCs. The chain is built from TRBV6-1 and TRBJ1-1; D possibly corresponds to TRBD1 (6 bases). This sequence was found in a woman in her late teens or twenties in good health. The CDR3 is CASSEVLGQGATEAFF. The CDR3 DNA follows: TGTGCCAGCAGTGAAGTGTTGGGACAAGGGGCCACTGAAGCTTTCTTT.